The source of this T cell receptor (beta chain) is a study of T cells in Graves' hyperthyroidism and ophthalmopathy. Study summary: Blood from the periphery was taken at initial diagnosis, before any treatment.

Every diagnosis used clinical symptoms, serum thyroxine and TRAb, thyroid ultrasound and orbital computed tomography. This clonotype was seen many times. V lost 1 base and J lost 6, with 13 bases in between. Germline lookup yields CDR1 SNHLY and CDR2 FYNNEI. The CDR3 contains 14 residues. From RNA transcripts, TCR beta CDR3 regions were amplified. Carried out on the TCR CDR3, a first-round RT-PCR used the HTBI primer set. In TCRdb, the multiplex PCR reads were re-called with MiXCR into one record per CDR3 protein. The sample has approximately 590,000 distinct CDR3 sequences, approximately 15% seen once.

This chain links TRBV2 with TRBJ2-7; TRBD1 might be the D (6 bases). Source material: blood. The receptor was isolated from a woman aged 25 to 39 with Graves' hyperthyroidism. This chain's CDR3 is CASSEGRGIGEQYF. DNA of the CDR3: TGTGCCAGCAGTGAAGGCAGGGGAATCGGCGAGCAGTACTTC.